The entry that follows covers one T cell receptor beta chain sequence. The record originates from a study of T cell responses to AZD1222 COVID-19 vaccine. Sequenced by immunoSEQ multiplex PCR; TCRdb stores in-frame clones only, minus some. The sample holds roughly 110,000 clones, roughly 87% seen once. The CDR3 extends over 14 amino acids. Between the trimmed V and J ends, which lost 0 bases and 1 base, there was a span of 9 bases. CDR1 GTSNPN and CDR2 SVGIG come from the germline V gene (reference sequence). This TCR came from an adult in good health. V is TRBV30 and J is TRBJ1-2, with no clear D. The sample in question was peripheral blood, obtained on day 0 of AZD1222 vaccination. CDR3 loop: CAWSVGRVNYGYTF. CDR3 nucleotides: TGTGCCTGGAGTGTAGGGCGAGTTAACTATGGCTACACCTTC.